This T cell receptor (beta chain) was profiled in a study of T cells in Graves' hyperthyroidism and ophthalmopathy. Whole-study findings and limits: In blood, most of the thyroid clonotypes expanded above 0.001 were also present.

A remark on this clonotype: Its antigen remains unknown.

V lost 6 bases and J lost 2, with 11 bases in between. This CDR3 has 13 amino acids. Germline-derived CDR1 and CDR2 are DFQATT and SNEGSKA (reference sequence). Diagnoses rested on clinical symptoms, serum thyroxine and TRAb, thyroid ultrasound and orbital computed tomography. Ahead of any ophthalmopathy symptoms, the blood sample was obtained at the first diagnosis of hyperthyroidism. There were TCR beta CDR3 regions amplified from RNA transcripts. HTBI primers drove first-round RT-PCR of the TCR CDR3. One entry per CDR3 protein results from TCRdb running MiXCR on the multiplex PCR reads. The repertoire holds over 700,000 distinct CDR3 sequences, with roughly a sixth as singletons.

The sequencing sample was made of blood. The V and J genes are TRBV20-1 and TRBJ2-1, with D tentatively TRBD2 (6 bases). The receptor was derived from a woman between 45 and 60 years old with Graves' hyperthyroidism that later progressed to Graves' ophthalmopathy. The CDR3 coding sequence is TGCAGTGCCGAGGGACTTGCCTACAATGAGCAGTTCTTC. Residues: CSAEGLAYNEQFF.